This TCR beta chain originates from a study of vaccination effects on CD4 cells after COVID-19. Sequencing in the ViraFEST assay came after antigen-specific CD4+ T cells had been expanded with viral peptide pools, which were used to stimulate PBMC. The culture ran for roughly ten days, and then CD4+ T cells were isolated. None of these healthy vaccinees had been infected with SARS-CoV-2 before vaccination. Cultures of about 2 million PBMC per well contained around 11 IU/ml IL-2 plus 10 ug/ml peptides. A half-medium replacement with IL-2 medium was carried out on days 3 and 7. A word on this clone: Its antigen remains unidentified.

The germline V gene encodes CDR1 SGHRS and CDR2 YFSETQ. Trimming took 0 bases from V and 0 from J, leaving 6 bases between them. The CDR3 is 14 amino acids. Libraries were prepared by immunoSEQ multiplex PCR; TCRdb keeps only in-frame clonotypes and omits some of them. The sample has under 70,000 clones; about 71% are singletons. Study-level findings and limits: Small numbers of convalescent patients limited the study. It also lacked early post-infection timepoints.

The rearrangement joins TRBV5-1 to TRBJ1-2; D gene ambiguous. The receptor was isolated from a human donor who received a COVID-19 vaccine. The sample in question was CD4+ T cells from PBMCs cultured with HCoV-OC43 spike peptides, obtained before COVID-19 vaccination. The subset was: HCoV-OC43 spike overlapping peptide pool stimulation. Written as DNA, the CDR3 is TGCGCCAGCAGCTTGGGACCGTCTAACTATGGCTACACCTTC. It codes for CASSLGPSNYGYTF.